The 10 T cell receptor beta chains below come from one sample, sequenced in a study of T cells after yellow fever vaccination. TCRdb recomputed calls from the 5' RACE reads with MiXCR, one row per CDR3 protein. This sample has tens of thousands of distinct CDR3 sequences, with around 7.9% found just once. The sample consisted of CD8+ T cells sorted from PBMCs, taken approximately 11 days after the first yellow fever vaccination. The receptors stem from a man in his late teens or twenties who received the YFV17D yellow fever vaccine.

This clonotype was seen at least ten times. The V gene is TRBV6-2 or TRBV6-3, the J gene TRBJ2-1; TRBD2 matches 10 bases. Trimming took 0 bases from V and 8 from J; bases not matched to a gene: 4. The CDR3 has 15 amino acids. The germline V gene has CDR1 MNHEY and CDR2 SVGEGT. The CDR3 region has the DNA TGTGCCAGCAGTTACTCGAGCGGGGGGGCCCATGAGCAGTTCTTC. Protein: CASSYSSGGAHEQFF.

This clonotype was counted between two and nine times. The chain recombines TRBV27 with TRBJ2-3; D unclear. The germline CDR1 and CDR2 sequences are MNHEY and SMNVEV (reference sequence). The V end lost 7 bases, the J end lost 0 bases, and 17 bases lay between the germline ends. The CDR3 totals 16 residues. The CDR3 nucleotides read TGTGCCAGCACCCAATGGCCGGGCCGTAGCACAGATACGCAGTATTTT. It is translated as CASTQWPGRSTDTQYF.

This clonotype was seen ten or more times. The CDR3 DNA reads as TGTGCCAGCAGTCGGACAGGGAGTGACACCGGGGAGCTGTTTTTT. Translating it yields CASSRTGSDTGELFF. The chain uses TRBV9 and TRBJ2-2, with TRBD1 matching over 8 bases. The CDR3 covers 15 residues. Looked up from germline, CDR1 is SGDLS and CDR2 is YYNGEE. J gave up 3 bases and V 5 bases, and 6 bases lay outside the gene matches.

This clonotype has at least ten counts. The CDR3 loop reads CASSPFSSDGSPLHF. The CDR3 DNA follows: TGTGCCAGCAGCCCCTTCTCGTCGGACGGCTCACCCCTCCACTTT. The chain carries TRBV7-2 and TRBJ1-6; no clear D gene. Germline values: CDR1 SGHTA, CDR2 FQGNSA. CDR3 length: 15 residues. Trimming stripped 5 bases from V and 10 bases from J, with 18 bases between.

V and J are TRBV5-4 and TRBJ2-1; 8 bases match TRBD2. Germline V gene data show CDR1 as SGHNT and CDR2 as YYREEE (reference sequence). After removal of 4 bases from V and 9 bases from J, the junction contained 3 bases not matched to a gene. CDR3 length: 12 residues. CDR3 residues: CASSPGGVEQFF. The CDR3 nucleotides read TGTGCCAGCAGCCCGGGGGGGGTTGAGCAGTTCTTC.

This clonotype has just a few counts. V and J are TRBV29-1 and TRBJ2-2; possible D gene TRBD1, 5 bases. V lost 7 bases and J 8 bases, leaving 17 bases between the germline ends. The CDR3 loop spans 13 amino acids. CDR1 and CDR2 from the germline V gene are SQVTM and ANQGSEA. This chain's CDR3 is CSARVAPAGELFF. As DNA, the CDR3 is TGCAGCGCCAGGGTAGCACCGGCGGGGGAGCTGTTTTTT.

The table lists this clonotype with a few counts. This chain connects TRBV4-1 to TRBJ1-2, with D unresolved. The CDR3 is 13 residues long. V was cut by 1 base and J by 6 bases, with 9 bases left in between. The germline gives CDR1 MGHRA, CDR2 YSYEKL. In DNA form, the CDR3 reads TGCGCCAGCAGCCAAGTAAAGGGTGATGGCTACACCTTC. Translation gives CASSQVKGDGYTF.

This clonotype showed up just a few times. V is TRBV4-3 and J is TRBJ2-5; 8 bases fit TRBD2. The CDR3 loop spans 16 amino acids. Germline V gene sequence: CDR1 LGHNA, CDR2 YSLEER. With 0 bases clipped from V and 4 bases from J, the junction kept 7 bases outside the gene matches. The CDR3 nucleotides read TGCGCCAGCAGCCAAGATTGGGCGGGGGGTGGAGAGACCCAGTACTTC. This gives the protein CASSQDWAGGGETQYF.

The chain links TRBV4-1 to TRBJ2-5; 12 nucleotides align to TRBD2. The CDR3 runs 18 residues. Trimming took 0 bases from V and 4 from J; bases not matched to a gene: 9. CDR1 is MGHRA, CDR2 YSYEKL, per germline. The chain's CDR3 is CASSQDASGGAVRETQYF. CDR3 coding DNA: TGCGCCAGCAGCCAAGATGCTAGCGGGGGGGCCGTAAGAGAGACCCAGTACTTC.

V usage is TRBV19 and J usage is TRBJ1-1, with D perhaps TRBD1 (6 bases). V dropped 1 base and J dropped 8 bases, with 20 bases sitting between them. The CDR3 length is 16 residues. CDR1 and CDR2 from the germline V gene are LNHDA and SQIVND (reference sequence). The CDR3 bases are TGTGCCAGTAGTATAGTAGCAGGGAACAGCAGGGGAGAAGCTTTCTTT. Its translation: CASSIVAGNSRGEAFF.